The rows below give T cell receptor beta chains drawn from one sample of a study of T cell changes during pregnancy in multiple sclerosis. This table comes from immunoSEQ multiplex PCR, and its TCRdb copy is limited to in-frame clones, with some not included. The top ten hold roughly 0.29% of the sample, which has some 76,000 clones, 92% seen once. The sample was CD4+ T cells from peripheral blood mononuclear cells, taken after pregnancy. The receptors here all came from a female donor with multiple sclerosis, enrolled in a pregnancy study. Each CDR3 is given with its conserved first and last residue. Fields, in order: CDR3 DNA, CDR3 protein, D gene, clone size, J gene, V gene. D genes are given only for firm matches. Clone size, where shown, is once, few, many, or a class for clones that have expanded.

TGTGCCAGCAGTGACGACAGGGGGGGTAATGAAAAACTGTTTTTT CASSDDRGGNEKLFF TRBD1 - TRBJ1-4 TRBV2
TGTGCCAGCAGTTACCAACAGGTTATAACTGAAGCTTTCTTT CASSYQQVITEAFF - - TRBJ1-1 TRBV6-5
TGTGCCAGCAGCTTACCCCTGTCCGGAAACACCATATATTTT CASSLPLSGNTIYF - - TRBJ1-3 TRBV13
TGTGCCTGGAGTGTACTGGCGGGGCGGACTGAAGCTTTCTTT CAWSVLAGRTEAFF - - TRBJ1-1 TRBV30
TGTGCCAGCAGTGCACGGGACAGGGGCTCGGGCAATCAGCCCCAGCATTTT CASSARDRGSGNQPQHF TRBD1 - TRBJ1-5 TRBV6-1
TGTGCCAGCCAGCGAGAGGTTAATGAAAAACTGTTTTTT CASQREVNEKLFF - - TRBJ1-4 TRBV6-1
TGTGCCAGCAGTGAAACTAGGGGGGGCCGGGAGCTGTTTTTT CASSETRGGRELFF - - TRBJ2-2 TRBV6-1
TGCGCCAGCAGCTTGTCTGGGAGATACGAGCAGTACTTC CASSLSGRYEQYF - - TRBJ2-7 TRBV5-1
TGTGCCAGCAGTGAGCAACCACTGAGCTCCTACGAGCAGTACTTC CASSEQPLSSYEQYF - - TRBJ2-7 TRBV2
TGCGCCAGCAGCTTGGCAAGCGGGAGCTCCTACAATGAGCAGTTCTTC CASSLASGSSYNEQFF TRBD2 - TRBJ2-1 TRBV5-1
TGTGCCAGCAGTTTTAAGCCCGCCGGACAGGGGATTCGCAATCAGCCCCAGCATTTT CASSFKPAGQGIRNQPQHF TRBD1 - TRBJ1-5 TRBV28
TGTGCCATCTCAGGGACGGGAGGGCAAGAGACCCAGTACTTC CAISGTGGQETQYF TRBD2 - TRBJ2-5 TRBV10-3
TGTGCCAGCAGCGTAGGTAGGGGGGGCCACAATGAGCAGTTCTTC CASSVGRGGHNEQFF - - TRBJ2-1 TRBV9
TGTGCCAGCAGTTACTACAGGGATAACACTGAAGCTTTCTTT CASSYYRDNTEAFF - once TRBJ1-1 TRBV6-5
TGTGCCAGCAGCCTCGGACTAGCACCCGGGGAGCTGTTTTTT CASSLGLAPGELFF TRBD2 - TRBJ2-2 TRBV9
TGTGCCAGCAGCCAGGACAGGGCAACTAATGAAAAACTGTTTTTT CASSQDRATNEKLFF TRBD1 - TRBJ1-4 TRBV7-2
TGTGCCAGCAGCCGAGGACTAGCGGGAGGAACCCACGAGCAGTACTTC CASSRGLAGGTHEQYF TRBD2 - TRBJ2-7 TRBV7-9
TGCAGCGTGTGGGAGAATGAGCAGTTCTTC CSVWENEQFF - - TRBJ2-1 TRBV29-1
TGTGCCAGCAGCTTAGTGGCTAGCGGGAGGACCTACGAGCAGTACTTC CASSLVASGRTYEQYF TRBD2 - TRBJ2-7 TRBV7-2
TGTGCCAGCAGCTTACCGGGACAGGGCATCAATTCACCCCTCCACTTT CASSLPGQGINSPLHF TRBD1 - TRBJ1-6 TRBV5-4
TGTGCCAGCAGCTTGACCTTGGGGAGCACTGAAGCTTTCTTT CASSLTLGSTEAFF - - TRBJ1-1 TRBV13
TGCGCCAGCAGCTTGTCGGGGGGGCCTTTAGTTTCAGATACGCAGTATTTT CASSLSGGPLVSDTQYF TRBD2 - TRBJ2-3 TRBV5-1
TGTGCCAGCAGTTCCCCCGGGGGTAACTATGGCTACACCTTC CASSSPGGNYGYTF - - TRBJ1-2 TRBV25-1
TGTGCCAGCAGCTTAGCACTTGGGTTGCGGGGAGGGCCTCGCAATGAGCAGTTCTTC CASSLALGLRGGPRNEQFF TRBD2 - TRBJ2-1 TRBV11-2
TGTGCCAGCAGTTCGCGGGGGACAGGGACGGGCGAGCAGTACTTC CASSSRGTGTGEQYF TRBD1 - TRBJ2-7 TRBV5-6
TGTGCCAGCAGCGCCAGAATGAACACTGAAGCTTTCTTT CASSARMNTEAFF - - TRBJ1-1 TRBV6-1
TGTGCCAGTAGAGACAGCCCGAGCTCCTACAATGAGCAGTTCTTC CASRDSPSSYNEQFF - - TRBJ2-1 TRBV19
TGTGCCAGCAGTTTATCTAGGAGGACCTATGGCTACACCTTC CASSLSRRTYGYTF - - TRBJ1-2 TRBV27
TGTGCCATCCTCAAGGGGACTCCATTCCCTTACGAGCAGTACTTC CAILKGTPFPYEQYF - - TRBJ2-7 TRBV5-6
TGTGCCAGCAGGGAGGTCCAGCCCCAGCATTTT CASREVQPQHF - once TRBJ1-5 TRBV6-1
TGTGCTGAGTCGGAGGGAACCAATGGCTACACCTTC CAESEGTNGYTF - - TRBJ1-2 TRBV30
TGTGCCAGCAGCTTACAAGGACAGGCCTACGAGCAGTACTTC CASSLQGQAYEQYF TRBD1 - TRBJ2-7 TRBV7-2
TGCGCCAGCAGCCCTCGAAGCACAGGCCTCACAGATACGCAGTATTTT CASSPRSTGLTDTQYF - - TRBJ2-3 TRBV4-1
TGTGCCAGCAGCTTGACAGGGGGCCGAGGGAACACTGAAGCTTTCTTT CASSLTGGRGNTEAFF TRBD1 - TRBJ1-1 TRBV5-5
TGTGCCAGTCGTCTGGGACTCAGTGAAGCTTTCTTT CASRLGLSEAFF - - TRBJ1-1 TRBV2
TGTGCCTGGAGTCGACAGGGGACCACTGAAGCTTTCTTT CAWSRQGTTEAFF TRBD1 - TRBJ1-1 TRBV30
TGTGCCAGCTCACCCCGAGCAGGGGGCACTGGGGCCAACGTCCTGACTTTC CASSPRAGGTGANVLTF TRBD1 - TRBJ2-6 TRBV18
TGTGCCAGCAGCGTAGGGGACTACGGAGGGGAGCTGTTTTTT CASSVGDYGGELFF TRBD2 - TRBJ2-2 TRBV9
TGTGCCAGCAGCCCCGGACAGGGGGGGTACGAGCAGTACTTC CASSPGQGGYEQYF TRBD1 - TRBJ2-7 TRBV7-2
TGTGCCAGCAGTGAAGCCTACGGACAGGTTTCCTACTTAATGGAAAAACTGTTTTTT CASSEAYGQVSYLMEKLFF TRBD1 - TRBJ1-4 TRBV2
TGTGCCAGCAGCCCCAGGGGGCAGGGTGGCACTGAAGCTTTCTTT CASSPRGQGGTEAFF TRBD1 - TRBJ1-1 TRBV6-5
TGTGCCAGCAGCGTAGGAGGGTCCAACTATGGCTACACCTTC CASSVGGSNYGYTF - - TRBJ1-2 TRBV9
TGTGCCAGCTCACCGGGACCCCCGGGGGCCCAGTACTTC CASSPGPPGAQYF - - TRBJ2-5 TRBV18
TGTGCCAGCAGCGGACAGGGTGCCGGGGAGCTGTTTTTT CASSGQGAGELFF TRBD1 - TRBJ2-2 TRBV5-4
TGTGCCAGCAGTGGCCGACAGGGGGCGCTGGGCAATCAGCCCCAGCATTTT CASSGRQGALGNQPQHF TRBD1 - TRBJ1-5 TRBV6-1
TGTGCCAGCAGTTTACCCCGACAGGTGGGCAATCAGCCCCAGCATTTT CASSLPRQVGNQPQHF - - TRBJ1-5 TRBV28
TGTGCCAGCAGCCCGAGACTAGCTCCGGCCGGGGAGCTGTTTTTT CASSPRLAPAGELFF TRBD2 - TRBJ2-2 TRBV11-2
TGTGCCAGCTCACCAACTAGCGGGAGTGCCTACAATGAGCAGTTCTTC CASSPTSGSAYNEQFF TRBD2 - TRBJ2-1 TRBV18
TGTGCCAGCAGGCCTAGGGGGAAATTCGGTAATGAGCAGTTCTTC CASRPRGKFGNEQFF - once TRBJ2-1 TRBV28
TGCGCCAGCAGCTTGTTCGCAGGTCCCCAAGAGACCCAGTACTTC CASSLFAGPQETQYF - - TRBJ2-5 TRBV5-1